These T cell receptor beta chains were read from a single sample in a study of T cell responses to AZD1222 COVID-19 vaccine. Sequencing was performed with immunoSEQ multiplex PCR; in TCRdb, only in-frame clones are kept and a portion is missing. The sample lists around 170,000 clones; approximately 90% were seen once. Source: peripheral blood, taken on day 0 of AZD1222 vaccination. The receptors here all came from an adult in good health. CDR3s include the opening cysteine and the closing phenylalanine or tryptophan. A D gene is named only where the DNA matches it firmly. Expanded clones are given a class, and other clones once, few, many or no size at all.

CDR3 length: 15
D gene: -
V gene: TRBV6-6
J gene: TRBJ2-7
clone size: -
CDR3 DNA: TGTGCCAGCAGTTACTCGTGGGAGAGATCCTACGAGCAGTACTTC
CDR3 protein: CASSYSWERSYEQYF

CDR3 length: 15
D gene: -
V gene: TRBV28
J gene: TRBJ1-1
clone size: -
CDR3 DNA: TGTGCCAGCAGTCCGCGGGGGGCGGCGAACACTGAAGCTTTCTTT
CDR3 protein: CASSPRGAANTEAFF

CDR3 length: 15
D gene: -
V gene: TRBV6-2/TRBV6-3
J gene: TRBJ2-2
clone size: -
CDR3 DNA: TGTGCCAGCAGTTATCTCAGGGTGGTCACCGGGGAGCTGTTTTTT
CDR3 protein: CASSYLRVVTGELFF

CDR3 length: 17
D gene: TRBD1
V gene: TRBV5-1
J gene: TRBJ2-3
clone size: -
CDR3 DNA: TGCGCCAGCATTCTAGGAGACAGGGGTTTTAGCGCAGATACGCAGTATTTT
CDR3 protein: CASILGDRGFSADTQYF

CDR3 length: 14
D gene: -
V gene: TRBV19
J gene: TRBJ1-4
clone size: -
CDR3 DNA: TGTGCCAGTAGTTGGGGGAGGGAAGGTGAAAAACTGTTTTTT
CDR3 protein: CASSWGREGEKLFF

CDR3 length: 15
D gene: -
V gene: TRBV6-1
J gene: TRBJ1-3
clone size: -
CDR3 DNA: TGTGCCAGCAGTGAATCAAGGGTGTCTGGAAACACCATATATTTT
CDR3 protein: CASSESRVSGNTIYF

CDR3 length: 14
D gene: -
V gene: TRBV7-2
J gene: TRBJ2-7
clone size: -
CDR3 DNA: TGTGCCAGCAGCTTGCAGGGATTTTCCTACGAGCAGTACTTC
CDR3 protein: CASSLQGFSYEQYF

CDR3 length: 10
D gene: TRBD2
V gene: TRBV28
J gene: TRBJ2-1
clone size: -
CDR3 DNA: TGTGCCAGCAAACTAGCGCTTTGGTTCTTC
CDR3 protein: CASKLALWFF

CDR3 length: 12
D gene: -
V gene: TRBV30
J gene: TRBJ1-1
clone size: -
CDR3 DNA: TGTGCCTGGAGGGGACCCGAAACTGAAGCTTTCTTT
CDR3 protein: CAWRGPETEAFF

CDR3 length: 14
D gene: -
V gene: TRBV7-2
J gene: TRBJ1-4
clone size: -
CDR3 DNA: TGTGCCAGCAGCTCCCCCGGGGCTAATGAAAAACTGTTTTTT
CDR3 protein: CASSSPGANEKLFF

CDR3 length: 14
D gene: -
V gene: TRBV7-2
J gene: TRBJ2-7
clone size: -
CDR3 DNA: TGTGCCAGCAGCTTCAGCTTCGGGGAAGGGGAGCAGTACTTC
CDR3 protein: CASSFSFGEGEQYF

CDR3 length: 18
D gene: TRBD1
V gene: TRBV27
J gene: TRBJ2-6
clone size: -
CDR3 DNA: TGTGCCAGCAGTAGGGGGAGACAGGGCTTCTCTGGGGCCAACGTCCTGACTTTC
CDR3 protein: CASSRGRQGFSGANVLTF

CDR3 length: 14
D gene: -
V gene: TRBV19
J gene: TRBJ1-6
clone size: -
CDR3 DNA: TGTGCCAGTAACGACGGCACGTATAATTCACCCCTCCACTTT
CDR3 protein: CASNDGTYNSPLHF

CDR3 length: 14
D gene: -
V gene: TRBV21-1
J gene: TRBJ2-3
clone size: -
CDR3 DNA: TGTGCCAGCAGCAAACCGGGACTAGTGCATACGCAGTATTTT
CDR3 protein: CASSKPGLVHTQYF

CDR3 length: 13
D gene: -
V gene: TRBV4-1
J gene: TRBJ2-5
clone size: -
CDR3 DNA: TGCGCCAGCAGCCTCGTGTACCCGGAGACCCAGTACTTC
CDR3 protein: CASSLVYPETQYF

CDR3 length: 14
D gene: -
V gene: TRBV24-1
J gene: TRBJ2-1
clone size: -
CDR3 DNA: TGTGCCACCAGTGACGGGGGGGTAGGACAGGTCGCGTTCTTC
CDR3 protein: CATSDGGVGQVAFF

CDR3 length: 15
D gene: TRBD1
V gene: TRBV6-1
J gene: TRBJ1-1
clone size: few
CDR3 DNA: TGTGCCAGCAGTGAATATCACAGGGGAGATGCTGAAGCTTTCTTT
CDR3 protein: CASSEYHRGDAEAFF

CDR3 length: 17
D gene: -
V gene: TRBV5-8
J gene: TRBJ2-2
clone size: -
CDR3 DNA: TGTGCCAGCAGCCCCTCCGGTCCGGGGGTCGGCACCGGGGAGCTGTTTTTT
CDR3 protein: CASSPSGPGVGTGELFF

CDR3 length: 16
D gene: -
V gene: TRBV2
J gene: TRBJ1-6
clone size: -
CDR3 DNA: TGTGCCAGCAGCCTGAGGGCCCCGACCTATAATTCACCCCTCCACTTT
CDR3 protein: CASSLRAPTYNSPLHF

CDR3 length: 14
D gene: TRBD2
V gene: TRBV6-5
J gene: TRBJ2-7
clone size: once
CDR3 DNA: TGTGCCAGCAATTTAGCGGGGCCATCCTACGAGCAGTACTTC
CDR3 protein: CASNLAGPSYEQYF

CDR3 length: 12
D gene: -
V gene: TRBV12-3/TRBV12-4
J gene: TRBJ2-1
clone size: -
CDR3 DNA: TGTGCCAGCAGTTTAAGGGCCAATGAGCAGTTCTTC
CDR3 protein: CASSLRANEQFF

CDR3 length: 18
D gene: TRBD2
V gene: TRBV5-5
J gene: TRBJ2-2
clone size: -
CDR3 DNA: TGTGCCAGCAGCTTGGTACCAGCACTAGCGGGACGCACCGGGGAGCTGTTTTTT
CDR3 protein: CASSLVPALAGRTGELFF

CDR3 length: 15
D gene: -
V gene: TRBV11-3
J gene: TRBJ2-4
clone size: -
CDR3 DNA: TGTGCCAGCAGCTTAGGTTCGGCACCCAATGTCATTCAGTACTTC
CDR3 protein: CASSLGSAPNVIQYF

CDR3 length: 14
D gene: TRBD1
V gene: TRBV6-5
J gene: TRBJ2-7
clone size: -
CDR3 DNA: TGTGCCAGCAGACATCCGGGACAGGGGTTCGAGCAGTACTTC
CDR3 protein: CASRHPGQGFEQYF

CDR3 length: 14
D gene: -
V gene: TRBV24-1
J gene: TRBJ1-5
clone size: -
CDR3 DNA: TGTGCCACCAGTGACCCAGGGGGCAATCAGCCCCAGCATTTT
CDR3 protein: CATSDPGGNQPQHF

CDR3 length: 15
D gene: TRBD1
V gene: TRBV28
J gene: TRBJ2-7
clone size: -
CDR3 DNA: TGTGCCAGCAGCCCTATCCGGGACAGGGCTAGGGAGCAGTACTTC
CDR3 protein: CASSPIRDRAREQYF

CDR3 length: 14
D gene: -
V gene: TRBV4-1
J gene: TRBJ2-1
clone size: once
CDR3 DNA: TGCGCCAGCAGCCACAGCGTGAGGGACAATGAGCAGTTCTTC
CDR3 protein: CASSHSVRDNEQFF

CDR3 length: 14
D gene: TRBD2
V gene: TRBV7-9
J gene: TRBJ2-1
clone size: -
CDR3 DNA: TGTGCCAGCAGTTTAATAGCGGGTCTCAATGAGCAGTTCTTC
CDR3 protein: CASSLIAGLNEQFF

CDR3 length: 15
D gene: -
V gene: TRBV28
J gene: TRBJ2-2
clone size: -
CDR3 DNA: TGTGCCAGCAGTTTCCCATTTTCGGGGACCGGGGAGCTGTTTTTT
CDR3 protein: CASSFPFSGTGELFF

CDR3 length: 14
D gene: -
V gene: TRBV7-6
J gene: TRBJ2-5
clone size: -
CDR3 DNA: TGTGCCAGCAGCCAAGACTATTCGTCCGAGACCCAGTACTTC
CDR3 protein: CASSQDYSSETQYF

CDR3 length: 16
D gene: TRBD1
V gene: TRBV2
J gene: TRBJ1-2
clone size: -
CDR3 DNA: TGTGCCAGCAGGGCCGGGACAGGGAGCCCCCTCTATGGCTACACCTTC
CDR3 protein: CASRAGTGSPLYGYTF

CDR3 length: 17
D gene: TRBD1
V gene: TRBV5-1
J gene: TRBJ2-6
clone size: -
CDR3 DNA: TGCGCCAGCAGCCAGGCGGACAGGGCTACTGGGGCCAACGTCCTGACTTTC
CDR3 protein: CASSQADRATGANVLTF

CDR3 length: 16
D gene: TRBD2
V gene: TRBV19
J gene: TRBJ2-3
clone size: -
CDR3 DNA: TGTGCCAGTAGTATCCTCAGTCGGGGGGGCACAGATACGCAGTATTTT
CDR3 protein: CASSILSRGGTDTQYF

CDR3 length: 15
D gene: TRBD1
V gene: TRBV7-9
J gene: TRBJ1-4
clone size: -
CDR3 DNA: TGTGCCAGCAGCCCGGGGGACAGGGGACTTGAAAAACTGTTTTTT
CDR3 protein: CASSPGDRGLEKLFF